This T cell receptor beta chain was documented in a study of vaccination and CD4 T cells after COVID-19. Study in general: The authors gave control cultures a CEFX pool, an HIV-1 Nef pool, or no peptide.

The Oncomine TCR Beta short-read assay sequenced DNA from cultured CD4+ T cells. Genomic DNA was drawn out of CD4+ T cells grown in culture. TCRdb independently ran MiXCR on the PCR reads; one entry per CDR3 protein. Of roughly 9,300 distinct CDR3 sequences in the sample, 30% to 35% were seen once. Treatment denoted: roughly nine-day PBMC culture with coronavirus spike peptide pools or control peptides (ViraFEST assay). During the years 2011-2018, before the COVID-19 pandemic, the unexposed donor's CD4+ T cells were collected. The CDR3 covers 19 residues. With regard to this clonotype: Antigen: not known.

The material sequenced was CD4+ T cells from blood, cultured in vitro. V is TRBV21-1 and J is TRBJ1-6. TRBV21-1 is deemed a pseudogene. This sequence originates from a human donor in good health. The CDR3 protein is CASSKERRVGFSYNSPLHF. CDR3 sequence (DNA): TGTGCCAGCAGCAAAGAACGGAGGGTCGGCTTCTCCTATAATTCACCCCTCCACTTT.